This passage covers 15 T cell receptor beta chains from one sample sequenced in a study of CD8+CD57+ T cells in acquired aplastic anemia. Genomic DNA provided the template from which TCR beta VDJ and CDR3 profiles were obtained. TCRdb passed the reads through MiXCR, listing each CDR3 protein once. The table lists approximately 250,000 distinct CDR3 sequences, 82% of them singletons. By flow cytometry, patients selected for sequencing had shown an expansion of CD8+CD57+ cells. What was sequenced was sorted CD4+, CD8+, or CD8+CD57+ T cells (not recorded which) from PBMCs. The source is a human donor with aplastic anemia.

Comment on this clonotype: This sequence may be a read error, since a much larger clone differs from it by one base. The chain is built from TRBV6-1 and TRBJ2-7, with D unclear. From germline, CDR1 is MNHNS and CDR2 SASEGT. The CDR3 contains 11 residues. V gave up 4 bases and J gave up 7 bases, with 8 bases separating them. The CDR3 DNA follows: TGTGCCAGCAGTGGCGGTGCGGAGCAGTACTTC. It translates to CASSGGAEQYF.

The chain has TRBV19 and TRBJ2-7, with unresolved D. Germline assignment: CDR1 LNHDA and CDR2 SQIVND (reference sequence). The CDR3 sequence is 13 residues long. Trimming left V 6 bases short and J 2 bases short, with 11 bases between. CDR3 residues: CASRGFSPYEQYF. Written as DNA, the CDR3 is TGTGCCAGTAGGGGATTTAGCCCCTACGAGCAGTACTTC.

On this clonotype: The DNA is left out, because the CDR3 cannot be placed on it with certainty; the CDR3 is given as TCRdb lists it. V is TRBV7-2 and J is TRBJ2-2; the table names TRBD1, a call not compared with the DNA. CDR1 SGHTA and CDR2 FQGNSA come from the germline V gene. 12 amino acids form the CDR3, both terminal residues included. The CDR3 sequence: CASSWGQGSNFF.

Concerning this clonotype: This may come from a read error, since a much larger clone is one base off. Written as DNA, the CDR3 is TGTGCCAGCCTTGGGGGGGCGGCGACCCAGTACTTC. This encodes CASLGGAATQYF. This chain links TRBV11-3 with TRBJ2-5, with a tentative D call TRBD2 (7 bases). V was cut by 8 bases and J by 7 bases, with 14 bases left in between. The CDR3 extends over 12 amino acids. Germline V gene sequence: CDR1 SGHNT, CDR2 YENEEA.

The chain joins TRBV7-8 to TRBJ2-3; tentative D call: TRBD2 (5 bases). Germline V gives CDR1 SGHVS, CDR2 FQNEAQ. The CDR3 has 15 residues. V was shortened by 0 bases and J by 15 bases, with 22 bases between the two germline ends. The CDR3 sequence is CASSLAGGRVAQHYF. CDR3 nucleotides: TGTGCCAGCAGCTTAGCGGGTGGCCGCGTAGCGCAGCATTATTTT.

This chain uses TRBV29-1 with TRBJ2-7, with TRBD1 matching 10 bases. Germline-derived CDR1 and CDR2 are SQVTM and ANQGSEA. J gave up 3 bases and V 7 bases, and 6 bases lay outside the gene matches. CDR3 length: 13 residues. DNA for the CDR3: TGCAGCGGGACCGGGACAGGGGACTACGAGCAGTACTTC. Its protein is CSGTGTGDYEQYF.

Turning to this clonotype: Sequence at one end of the junction differs from germline and may be a read error. The chain has TRBV7-6 and TRBJ2-5; perhaps D is TRBD1 or TRBD2 (5 bases each). The CDR3 runs 14 residues. Germline loops: CDR1 SGHVS, CDR2 FNYEAQ. In nucleotides, the CDR3 is TGTGCCAGCACCCTAGGCAGGGACCAAGAGAGCGCCAACTTC. Translated: CASTLGRDQESANF.

DNA of the CDR3: TGTGCCAGCAGCCAAACCTGGGGCAGGGGGCTTCCCTACGAGCAGTACTTC. Translation gives CASSQTWGRGLPYEQYF. The chain couples TRBV14 to TRBJ2-7, with TRBD1 matching over 8 bases. V was pared by 2 bases and J by 2 bases, with 11 bases of the junction left unmatched. The CDR3 loop spans 17 amino acids. Germline V gene lookup returns CDR1 SGHDN and CDR2 FVKESK.

A note on this clonotype: It is unclear where the CDR3 begins or ends on the DNA, so no DNA is shown, and the CDR3 is as TCRdb lists it. The chain has TRBV7-8 and TRBJ1-5; the D call in the table, TRBD1, was not verified against the DNA. Germline-derived CDR1 and CDR2 are SGHVS and FQNEAQ. The CDR3 spans 14 amino acids, including both terminal residues. CDR3 amino acids: CASSFGQGTEKQLF.

Comments on this clonotype: A read error may account for a junction end that differs from germline. The chain couples TRBV7-3 to TRBJ2-3, with D perhaps matching TRBD1 (6 bases). The CDR3 contains 13 residues. Germline CDR1 and CDR2: SGHTA and FQGTGA. The CDR3 region has the DNA TGTGCCAGCAGCTTAACGGGTGGGGGCACTGAATCTTTC. Translated, it gives CASSLTGGGTESF.

This chain links TRBV2 with TRBJ2-7; TRBD2 matches at 7 bases. With V trimmed by 6 bases and J by 5 bases, 13 bases remained unmatched. The CDR3 spans 15 residues. Germline CDR1 SNHLY, CDR2 FYNNEI. CDR3 amino acids: CASSDGGGDENEQYF. The CDR3 region has the DNA TGTGCCAGCAGCGATGGGGGGGGGGATGAGAACGAGCAGTACTTC.

This clonotype was detected a few times. The chain employs TRBV20-1 and TRBJ2-7; 13 nucleotides agree with TRBD2. CDR1 and CDR2 (germline): DFQATT, SNEGSKA (reference sequence). This CDR3 has 14 residues. J lost 2 bases, V lost 4 bases, and 2 bases had no gene match. CDR3 loop: CSAMTSGGTYEQYF. The CDR3 DNA reads as TGCAGTGCTATGACTAGCGGGGGGACCTACGAGCAGTACTTC.

The J gene is TRBJ1-2, the V gene TRBV7-2; D gene uncertain. V was cut by 2 bases and J by 11 bases, with 21 bases left in between. The CDR3 is 15 amino acids. Per the germline V gene, CDR1 is SGHTA and CDR2 is FQGNSA. CDR3 in DNA: TGTGCCAGCAGCTTAACTACAGCCGACTACGAGCAGTACACCTTC. Protein: CASSLTTADYEQYTF. The variable domain in full, with the rest retrieved from reference TRBV7-2 and TRBJ1-2, is GAGVSQSPSNKVTEKGKDVELRCDPISGHTALYWYRQSLGQGLEFLIYFQGNSAPDKSGLPSDRFSAERTGGSVSTLTIQRTQQEDSAVYLCASSLTTADYEQYTFGSGTRLTVV.

V usage is TRBV13 and J usage is TRBJ2-3; 10 nucleotides agree with TRBD1. V shed 4 bases, J shed 7 bases, and the junction held 5 bases outside the gene matches. The CDR3 has 14 residues. Germline CDR1 is PRHDT and CDR2 is FYEKMQ (reference sequence). For the CDR3, the DNA is TGTGCCAGCAGCTCACGGGACAGGGGCTATACGCAGTATTTT. The encoded protein is CASSSRDRGYTQYF.

Concerning this clonotype itself: Its ends do not fully match the called genes, so a read error is possible. J is TRBJ2-1 and V is TRBV2, with D perhaps being TRBD1 or TRBD2 (6 bases each). The CDR3 length is 13 residues. Per the germline V gene, CDR1 is SNHLY and CDR2 is FYNNEI. CDR3 DNA sequence: TGTGCCAGCAGTGAAGCGGGGGGCCATGAAAAACTGTTC. It is translated as CASSEAGGHEKLF.